This TCR beta chain came from a study of blood T cell repertoires in COVID-19. Study-wide context: Nucleic acid was either cDNA or gDNA, and it came from T cells, B-cell-depleted T cells, or PBMCs.

This CDR3 spans 13 amino acids. Trimming cost V 5 bases and J 10 bases; bases outside gene matches: 10. Under the authors' procedure: Amplification of reference gene primers provided the estimated nucleated cell counts. Assay: immunoSEQ multiplex PCR; the TCRdb copy retains only in-frame clones and omits some. D and trimming come from the DNA, and the V and J calls and clone size come from that table. The sample gives a few hundred thousand clones, around 83% of which show up once; 1.5% to 2% is in the top ten. Sequencing was done on a sample of peripheral blood. The chain joins TRBV12-3 or TRBV12-4 to TRBJ1-2; 7 nucleotides align to TRBD1. The clonotype comes from a man younger than 45 who had recovered from COVID-19. The CDR3 nucleotides are TGTGCCAGCAGTGGGGGACAGTCAGTCGACTACACCTTC. Amino acids: CASSGGQSVDYTF.